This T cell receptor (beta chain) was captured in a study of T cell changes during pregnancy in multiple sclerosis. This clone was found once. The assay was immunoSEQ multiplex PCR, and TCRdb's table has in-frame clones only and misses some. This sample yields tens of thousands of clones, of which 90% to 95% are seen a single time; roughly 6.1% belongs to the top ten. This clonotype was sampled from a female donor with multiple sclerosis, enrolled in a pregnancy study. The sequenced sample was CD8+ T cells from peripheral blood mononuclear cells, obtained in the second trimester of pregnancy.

CDR3 in DNA: TGTGCCAGCAGTCCCCGACAGGGCCCCGGGGAGCTGTTTTTT. It codes for CASSPRQGPGELFF. V is TRBV25-1 and J is TRBJ2-2; 7 nucleotides line up with TRBD1. Looked up from germline, CDR1 is MGHDK and CDR2 is SYGVNS. V was pared by 5 bases and J by 6 bases, with 6 bases of the junction left unmatched. The CDR3 totals 14 residues.